Below, one T cell receptor beta chain is given with its context. The data derive from a study of blood T cell repertoires in COVID-19. Study-level background: Researchers got acute and convalescent COVID-19 samples from the United States, Italy and Spain. The analysed material was cDNA or gDNA that came from T cells, B-cell-depleted T cells, or PBMCs.

In germline, CDR1 is MGHRA, CDR2 YSYEKL. This CDR3 has 18 amino acids. J was trimmed by 0 bases and V by 3 bases; bases with no gene match: 10. As handled by the study authors: Scientists estimated how many nucleated cells there were by amplifying reference gene primers. Repertoires were generated with immunoSEQ multiplex PCR, while TCRdb's copy carries only in-frame clones and drops some. Clone size and the V and J calls come from that table; the DNA yielded D and trimming. The profile shows fewer than 250,000 clones, approximately 91% of them singletons. Recruited during active infection, patients (from Seattle) were subsequently followed longitudinally.

The TCR comes from a young man with COVID-19, enrolled during active disease. The chain has TRBV4-1 and TRBJ2-2; 7 nucleotides match TRBD1. Material: peripheral blood. CDR3 nucleotides: TGCGCCAGCAGCCACCACGCCGGGACAGCCACGAACACCGGGGAGCTGTTTTTT. It translates to CASSHHAGTATNTGELFF.